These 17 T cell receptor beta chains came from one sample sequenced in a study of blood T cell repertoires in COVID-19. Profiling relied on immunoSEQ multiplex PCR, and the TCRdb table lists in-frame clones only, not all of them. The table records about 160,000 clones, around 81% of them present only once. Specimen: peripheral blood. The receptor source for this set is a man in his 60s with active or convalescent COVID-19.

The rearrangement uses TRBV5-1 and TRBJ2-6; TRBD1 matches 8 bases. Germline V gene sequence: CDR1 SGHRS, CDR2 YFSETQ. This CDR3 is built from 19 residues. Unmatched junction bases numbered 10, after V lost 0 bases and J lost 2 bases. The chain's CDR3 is CASSLGGTGLLTGANVLTF. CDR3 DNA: TGCGCCAGCAGCTTGGGCGGGACAGGCCTCTTAACTGGGGCCAACGTCCTGACTTTC.

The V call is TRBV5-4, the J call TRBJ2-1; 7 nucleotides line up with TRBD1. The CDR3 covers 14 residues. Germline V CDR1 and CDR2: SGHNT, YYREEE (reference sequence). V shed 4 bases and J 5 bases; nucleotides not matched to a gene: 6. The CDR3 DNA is TGTGCCAGCAGCCGGACAGGACTTGACAATGAGCAGTTCTTC. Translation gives CASSRTGLDNEQFF.

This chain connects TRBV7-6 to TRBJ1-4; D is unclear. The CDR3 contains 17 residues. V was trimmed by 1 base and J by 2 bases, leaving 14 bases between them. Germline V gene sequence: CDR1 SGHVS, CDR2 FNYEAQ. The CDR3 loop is CASSLVARRGTNEKLFF. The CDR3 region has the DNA TGTGCCAGCAGCTTAGTGGCGCGACGCGGGACTAATGAAAAACTGTTTTTT.

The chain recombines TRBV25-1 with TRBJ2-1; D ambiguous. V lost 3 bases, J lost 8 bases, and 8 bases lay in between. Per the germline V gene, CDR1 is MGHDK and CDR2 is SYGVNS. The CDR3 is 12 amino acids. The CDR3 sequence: CASSDLDDEQFF. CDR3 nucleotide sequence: TGTGCCAGCAGTGACCTAGATGATGAGCAGTTCTTC.

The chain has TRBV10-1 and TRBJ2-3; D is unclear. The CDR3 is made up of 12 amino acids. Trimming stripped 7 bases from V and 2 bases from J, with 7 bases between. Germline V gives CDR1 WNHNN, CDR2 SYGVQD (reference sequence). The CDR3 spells CASTGTTDTQYF. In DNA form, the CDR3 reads TGCGCCAGCACAGGAACCACAGATACGCAGTATTTT.

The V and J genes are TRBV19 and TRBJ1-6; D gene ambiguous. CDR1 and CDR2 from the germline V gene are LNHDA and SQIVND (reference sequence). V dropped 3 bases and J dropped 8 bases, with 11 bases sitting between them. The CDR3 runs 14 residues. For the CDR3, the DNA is TGTGCCAGTAGTATCTTTTACCGAGATTCACCCCTCCACTTT. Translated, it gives CASSIFYRDSPLHF.

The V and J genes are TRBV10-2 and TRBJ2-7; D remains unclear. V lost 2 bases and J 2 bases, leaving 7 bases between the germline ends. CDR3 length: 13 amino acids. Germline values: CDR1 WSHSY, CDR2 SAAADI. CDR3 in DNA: TGCGCCAGCAGTGAGGGCAGAACCTACGAGCAGTACTTC. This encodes CASSEGRTYEQYF.

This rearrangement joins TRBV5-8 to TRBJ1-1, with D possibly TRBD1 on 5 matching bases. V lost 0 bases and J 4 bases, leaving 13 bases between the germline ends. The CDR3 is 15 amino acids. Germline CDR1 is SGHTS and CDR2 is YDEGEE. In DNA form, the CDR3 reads TGTGCCAGCAGCTTGGTCGGGCAGGGCTTCACTGAAGCTTTCTTT. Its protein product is CASSLVGQGFTEAFF.

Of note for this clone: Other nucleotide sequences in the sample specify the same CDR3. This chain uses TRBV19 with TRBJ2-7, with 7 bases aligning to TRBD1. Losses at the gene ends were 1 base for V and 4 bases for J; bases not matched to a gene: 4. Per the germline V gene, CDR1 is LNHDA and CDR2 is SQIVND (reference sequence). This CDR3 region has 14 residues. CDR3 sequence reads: CASSIGTGPYEQYF. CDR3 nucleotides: TGTGCCAGTAGTATAGGGACAGGACCATACGAGCAGTACTTC. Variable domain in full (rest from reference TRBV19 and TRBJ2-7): DGGITQSPKYLFRKEGQNVTLSCEQNLNHDAMYWYRQDPGQGLRLIYYSQIVNDFQKGDIAEGYSVSREKKESFPLTVTSAQKNPTAFYLCASSIGTGPYEQYFGPGTRLTVT.

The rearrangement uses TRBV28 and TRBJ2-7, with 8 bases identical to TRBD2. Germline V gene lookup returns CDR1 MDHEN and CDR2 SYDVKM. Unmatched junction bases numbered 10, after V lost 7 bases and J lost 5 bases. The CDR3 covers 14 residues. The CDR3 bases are TGTGCCAGCACATCCAGCGGGAGAGTTAACGAGCAGTACTTC. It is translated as CASTSSGRVNEQYF. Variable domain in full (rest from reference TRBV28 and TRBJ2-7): DVKVTQSSRYLVKRTGEKVFLECVQDMDHENMFWYRQDPGLGLRLIYFSYDVKMKEKGDIPEGYSVSREKKERFSLILESASTNQTSMYLCASTSSGRVNEQYFGPGTRLTVT.

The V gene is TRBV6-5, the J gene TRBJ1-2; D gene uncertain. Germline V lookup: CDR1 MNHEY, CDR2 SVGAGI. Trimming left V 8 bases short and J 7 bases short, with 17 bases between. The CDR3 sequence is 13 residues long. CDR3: CASRDLGPSGYTF. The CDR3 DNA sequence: TGTGCCAGCCGGGATTTAGGTCCCTCTGGCTACACCTTC.

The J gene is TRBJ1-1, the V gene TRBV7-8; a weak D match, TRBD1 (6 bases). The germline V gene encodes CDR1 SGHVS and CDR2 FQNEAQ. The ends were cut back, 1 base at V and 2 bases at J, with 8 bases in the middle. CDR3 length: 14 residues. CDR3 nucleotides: TGTGCCAGCAGCTTAGGGACAGCCAACACTGAAGCTTTCTTT. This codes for CASSLGTANTEAFF.

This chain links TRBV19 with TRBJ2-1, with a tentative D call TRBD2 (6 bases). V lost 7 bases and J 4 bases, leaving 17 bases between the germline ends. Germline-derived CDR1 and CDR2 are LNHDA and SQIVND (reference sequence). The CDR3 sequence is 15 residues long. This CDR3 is CASTNQPGLYNEQFF. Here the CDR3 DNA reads TGTGCCAGTACCAACCAACCGGGACTTTACAATGAGCAGTTCTTC.

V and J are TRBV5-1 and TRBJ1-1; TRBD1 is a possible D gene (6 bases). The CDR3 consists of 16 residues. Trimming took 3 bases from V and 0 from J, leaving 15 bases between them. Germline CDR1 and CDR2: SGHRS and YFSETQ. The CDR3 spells CASSSAVQGMNTEAFF. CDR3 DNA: TGCGCCAGCAGCTCCGCGGTACAGGGAATGAACACTGAAGCTTTCTTT.

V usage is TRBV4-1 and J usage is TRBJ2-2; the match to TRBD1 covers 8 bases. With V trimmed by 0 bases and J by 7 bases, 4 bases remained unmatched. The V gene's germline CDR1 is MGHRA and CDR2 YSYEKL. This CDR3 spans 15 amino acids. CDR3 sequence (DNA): TGCGCCAGCAGCCAAGAGGACAGGGACGGCGGGGAGCTGTTTTTT. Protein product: CASSQEDRDGGELFF.

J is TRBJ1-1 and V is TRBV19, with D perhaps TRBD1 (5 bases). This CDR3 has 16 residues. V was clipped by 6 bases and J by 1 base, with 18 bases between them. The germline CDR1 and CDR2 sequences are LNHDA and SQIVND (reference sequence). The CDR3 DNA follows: TGTGCCAGTAGATACCTCACGGGACTCCAGAACACTGAAGCTTTCTTT. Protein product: CASRYLTGLQNTEAFF.

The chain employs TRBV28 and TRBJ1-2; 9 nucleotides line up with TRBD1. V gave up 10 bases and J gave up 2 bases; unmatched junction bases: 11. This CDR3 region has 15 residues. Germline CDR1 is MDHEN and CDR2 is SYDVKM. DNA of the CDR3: TGTGCCACCGGCCCCCGGGACAGGGAGAACTATGGCTACACCTTC. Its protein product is CATGPRDRENYGYTF.